The 27 T cell receptor beta chains listed next were all sequenced from one sample in a study of CD8 T cells in Susac syndrome. An input of about 0.45 to 1 ug of RNA was subjected to reverse transcription using random hexamers. TCRdb fed the immunoSEQ multiplex PCR reads into MiXCR, producing one record per CDR3 protein. This sample has approximately 120,000 distinct CDR3 sequences, with under 95% found just once. Sequenced material: CD8+ T cells from PBMCs. These receptors were obtained from a human donor with multiple sclerosis.

The gene calls are TRBV5-6 and TRBJ1-1, with a tentative D call TRBD1 (6 bases). The germline V gene encodes CDR1 SGHDT and CDR2 YYEEEE. Trimming removed 0 bases at V and 0 bases at J, with 15 bases between. The CDR3 is 17 residues long. CDR3 nucleotides: TGTGCCAGCAGCTTGGAGCTGGGACACGCAATGAACACTGAAGCTTTCTTT. Its protein product is CASSLELGHAMNTEAFF.

The chain employs TRBV20-1 and TRBJ1-1, with a possible D match to TRBD1 (5 bases). The CDR3 is 15 amino acids. The V gene lost 5 bases and the J gene lost 0 bases, with 16 bases spanning the gap. The germline V gene encodes CDR1 DFQATT and CDR2 SNEGSKA (reference sequence). CDR3: CSAFSGDSLNTEAFF. CDR3 bases: TGCAGTGCTTTTTCCGGAGACAGTCTGAACACTGAAGCTTTCTTT.

V and J are TRBV25-1 and TRBJ2-1; no clear D. The CDR3 is made up of 14 amino acids. The V end lost 2 bases, the J end lost 9 bases, and 14 bases lay between the germline ends. CDR1 and CDR2 from the germline V gene are MGHDK and SYGVNS. The CDR3 is CASSEAYGVAEQFF. The CDR3, as DNA: TGTGCCAGCAGTGAAGCTTACGGTGTGGCTGAGCAGTTCTTC.

This chain connects TRBV27 to TRBJ2-7; D is uncertain. Trimming pared 8 bases from V and 2 bases from J, leaving 7 bases between. Germline lookup yields CDR1 MNHEY and CDR2 SMNVEV (reference sequence). This CDR3 has 11 amino acids. The CDR3 loop reads CASGLTYEQYF. In DNA, the CDR3 is TGTGCCAGCGGGCTCACCTACGAGCAGTACTTC.

The rearrangement uses TRBV13 and TRBJ2-1; 10 bases align to TRBD1. The J segment lost 3 bases and the V segment lost 5 bases, leaving 4 bases of the junction unmatched. CDR1 and CDR2 from the germline V gene are PRHDT and FYEKMQ (reference sequence). The CDR3 sequence is 15 residues long. CDR3 in DNA: TGTGCCAGCAGCCCCTGGACAGGGGGCTACAATGAGCAGTTCTTC. Protein product: CASSPWTGGYNEQFF. The whole variable domain, filled in from reference TRBV13 and TRBJ2-1, reads AAGVIQSPRHLIKEKRETATLKCYPIPRHDTVYWYQQGPGQDPQFLISFYEKMQSDKGSIPDRFSAQQFSDYHSELNMSSLELGDSALYFCASSPWTGGYNEQFFGPGTRLTVL.

This rearrangement joins TRBV6-5 to TRBJ2-7, with D perhaps TRBD2 (7 bases). This CDR3 is 10 amino acids long. Trimming pared 8 bases from V and 11 bases from J, leaving 13 bases between. Germline-derived CDR1 and CDR2 are MNHEY and SVGAGI. As DNA, the CDR3 is TGTGCCAGCGGGGCGGGGGCAGAGTACTTC. This translates into CASGAGAEYF.

This chain links TRBV15 with TRBJ2-2, with TRBD2 matching over 9 bases. V shed 4 bases and J 0 bases; nucleotides not matched to a gene: 12. CDR1 LNHNV and CDR2 YYDKDF come from the germline V gene (reference sequence). The CDR3 covers 19 residues. DNA for the CDR3: TGTGCCACCAGCACCACCCGACTAGCGGATCCTACGAACACCGGGGAGCTGTTTTTT. It encodes CATSTTRLADPTNTGELFF. The variable domain in full, with the rest retrieved from reference TRBV15 and TRBJ2-2, is DAMVIQNPRYQVTQFGKPVTLSCSQTLNHNVMYWYQQKSSQAPKLLFHYYDKDFNNEADTPDNFQSRRPNTSFCFLDIRSPGLGDTAMYLCATSTTRLADPTNTGELFFGEGSRLTVL.

The rearrangement joins TRBV11-2 to TRBJ2-7; D assignment may be TRBD1 or TRBD2 (6 bases each). The germline V gene encodes CDR1 SGHAT and CDR2 FQNNGV. The CDR3 spans 15 residues. The V end was cut by 5 bases, the J end by 0 bases, with 14 bases between. Here the CDR3 DNA reads TGTGCCAGCAGCCGAACTAGCAGGGGCTCCTACGAGCAGTACTTC. Amino acids: CASSRTSRGSYEQYF. The whole variable domain, remainder taken from reference TRBV11-2 and TRBJ2-7, is EAGVAQSPRYKIIEKRQSVAFWCNPISGHATLYWYQQILGQGPKLLIQFQNNGVVDDSQLPKDRFSAERLKGVDSTLKIQPAKLEDSAVYLCASSRTSRGSYEQYFGPGTRLTVT.

The CDR3 nucleotides read TGCAGCGTCGATGGACAGGTGGACTACAATGAGCAGTTCTTC. Translating it yields CSVDGQVDYNEQFF. The chain has TRBV29-1 and TRBJ2-1, with 7 bases matching TRBD1. V lost 6 bases and J lost 3; bases outside the gene matches: 8. The CDR3 is made up of 14 amino acids. Per the germline V gene, CDR1 is SQVTM and CDR2 is ANQGSEA.

The J gene is TRBJ2-3, the V gene TRBV4-1; the match to TRBD2 covers 7 bases. CDR1 is MGHRA, CDR2 YSYEKL, per germline. The CDR3 covers 16 residues. Germline trimming cut 4 bases from V and 6 bases from J; bases unmatched to any gene: 13. CDR3 region: CASSPPPSGGPDTQYF. In nucleotides, the CDR3 is TGCGCCAGCAGCCCACCGCCCTCGGGGGGACCCGATACGCAGTATTTT.

CDR3 DNA sequence: TGTGCCAGCAGCTTGGGAACGCAACCCTACGAGCAGTACTTC. Translating gives CASSLGTQPYEQYF. The V gene is TRBV5-4, the J gene TRBJ2-7; D remains ambiguous. Trimming removed 0 bases from V and 2 bases from J, with 9 bases in between. CDR1 is SGHNT, CDR2 YYREEE, per germline (reference sequence). The CDR3 loop spans 14 amino acids.

This chain links TRBV12-3 or TRBV12-4 with TRBJ2-1; D call uncertain. The CDR3 extends over 14 amino acids. The V gene lost 3 bases and the J gene lost 8 bases, with 14 bases spanning the gap. CDR3 bases: TGTGCCAGCAGTTTTGGTAGGGTTGGATATGAGCAGTTCTTC. It codes for CASSFGRVGYEQFF.

The chain is built from TRBV4-3 and TRBJ2-1; 12 bases match TRBD2. CDR1 LGHNA and CDR2 YSLEER come from the germline V gene. The CDR3 consists of 16 residues. Germline trimming cut 1 base from V and 9 bases from J; bases unmatched to any gene: 7. CDR3 sequence (DNA): TGCGCCAGCAGCCAAGGAGGACTAGCGGGACTCAGTGAGCAGTTCTTC. Translated, it gives CASSQGGLAGLSEQFF.

The CDR3 loop reads CASSQDWKGNTEAFF. CDR3 DNA: TGCGCCAGCAGCCAAGATTGGAAGGGGAACACTGAAGCTTTCTTT. V is TRBV4-3 and J is TRBJ1-1; D remains ambiguous. V gave up 0 bases and J gave up 1 base, with 9 bases separating them. Germline V CDR1 and CDR2: LGHNA, YSLEER. The CDR3 covers 15 residues.

CDR3 coding DNA: TGCAGCGTTAACCGCTTAAACGAGCAGTACTTC. Encoded protein: CSVNRLNEQYF. The V call is TRBV29-1, the J call TRBJ2-7; the D is unclear. Looked up from germline, CDR1 is SQVTM and CDR2 is ANQGSEA. The length of the CDR3 is 11 residues. V shed 5 bases and J shed 5 bases, with 10 bases lying between them.

The chain carries TRBV19 and TRBJ2-7, with D hard to call. This CDR3 is 13 amino acids long. V dropped 10 bases and J dropped 0 bases, with 13 bases sitting between them. Germline values: CDR1 LNHDA, CDR2 SQIVND (reference sequence). This CDR3 reads CATRRPASYEQYF. The CDR3 DNA sequence: TGTGCCACTCGAAGACCGGCCTCCTACGAGCAGTACTTC.

This clonotype was seen a single time. The chain links TRBV12-3 or TRBV12-4 to TRBJ2-5; 8 positions agree with TRBD1. This CDR3 spans 14 amino acids. With 6 bases clipped from V and 1 base from J, the junction kept 4 bases outside the gene matches. The CDR3 nucleotides read TGTGCCAGCAGCTATGACAGGGGCCAAGAGACCCAGTACTTC. This translates into CASSYDRGQETQYF.

The chain joins TRBV10-3 to TRBJ1-1, with D maybe TRBD1 (5 bases). Looked up from germline, CDR1 is ENHRY and CDR2 is SYGVKD. The CDR3 extends over 14 amino acids. V dropped 1 base and J dropped 1 base, with 7 bases sitting between them. The chain's CDR3 is CAISEFQGNTEAFF. For the CDR3, the DNA is TGTGCCATCAGTGAGTTCCAGGGGAACACTGAAGCTTTCTTT.

This clonotype was seen only once. The chain couples TRBV19 to TRBJ2-1, with a weak D call TRBD1 (6 bases). Matching the DNA end better, TRBJ2-7 makes the J call doubtful. This CDR3 has 15 residues. Germline values: CDR1 LNHDA, CDR2 SQIVND (reference sequence). This CDR3 is CASSTGGGAGYEQYF. CDR3 nucleotide sequence: TGTGCCAGTAGTACGGGTGGGGGCGCTGGATACGAGCAGTACTTC.

The J gene is TRBJ2-3, the V gene TRBV4-1; 7 bases align to TRBD2. Trimming cost V 2 bases and J 5 bases; bases outside gene matches: 4. CDR3 size: 14 residues. In germline, CDR1 is MGHRA, CDR2 YSYEKL. The CDR3: CASSQWGGGDTQYF. Written as DNA, the CDR3 is TGCGCCAGCAGCCAATGGGGGGGAGGAGATACGCAGTATTTT.

The J gene is TRBJ1-2, the V gene TRBV3-1; no reliable D call. This CDR3 region has 14 residues. Germline CDR1 reads LGHDT; CDR2 reads YNNKEL (reference sequence). V was pared by 0 bases and J by 8 bases, with 13 bases between. CDR3 coding DNA: TGTGCCAGCAGCCAAGATGGGTGGTTATTGGGCTACACCTTC. Encoded protein: CASSQDGWLLGYTF. Full variable domain (missing parts from reference TRBV3-1 and TRBJ1-2): DTAVSQTPKYLVTQMGNDKSIKCEQNLGHDTMYWYKQDSKKFLKIMFSYNNKELIINETVPNRFSPKSPDKAHLNLHINSLELGDSAVYFCASSQDGWLLGYTFGSGTRLTVV.

This clonotype has more than one count but fewer than ten. The V call is TRBV4-1, the J call TRBJ2-7; D not certain. The CDR3 has 15 amino acids. The germline V and J ends were trimmed by 0 bases and 3 bases, with 12 bases remaining between them. Germline V gene lookup returns CDR1 MGHRA and CDR2 YSYEKL. For the CDR3, the DNA is TGCGCCAGCAGCCAAGATCGGCAGACCTACTACGAGCAGTACTTC. Protein: CASSQDRQTYYEQYF.

This clonotype turned up a few times. The gene calls are TRBV13 and TRBJ1-1; D is possibly TRBD1 (5 bases). CDR1 is PRHDT, CDR2 FYEKMQ, per germline (reference sequence). The CDR3 spans 14 residues. The V end was cut by 1 base, the J end by 0 bases, with 6 bases between. CDR3 residues: CASSLAGLNTEAFF. Here the CDR3 DNA reads TGTGCCAGCAGCTTAGCAGGGCTGAACACTGAAGCTTTCTTT.

This clonotype was picked up one time. The rearrangement joins TRBV7-9 to TRBJ2-3; weak D call: TRBD1 (6 bases). The CDR3 is made up of 16 amino acids. The ends were cut back, 5 bases at V and 0 bases at J, with 15 bases in the middle. Germline CDR1 reads SEHNR; CDR2 reads FQNEAQ (reference sequence). CDR3 in amino acids: CASSAPRGISTDTQYF. CDR3 bases: TGTGCCAGCAGCGCCCCTAGGGGGATAAGCACAGATACGCAGTATTTT.

The V and J genes are TRBV27 and TRBJ1-1; no clear D gene. Per the germline V gene, CDR1 is MNHEY and CDR2 is SMNVEV (reference sequence). The CDR3 is 14 residues long. V lost 8 bases to trimming and J lost 6 bases, with 19 bases between them. CDR3 sequence (DNA): TGTGCCAGCCGTGACCCCGGGGTTGACGCTGAAGCTTTCTTT. It is translated as CASRDPGVDAEAFF.

The V and J genes are TRBV10-3 and TRBJ2-7, with 9 bases aligning to TRBD2. Germline CDR1 is ENHRY and CDR2 is SYGVKD. There are 16 residues in the CDR3. V trimming: 3 bases; J trimming: 5 bases; junction bases outside the gene matches: 11. The CDR3 coding sequence is TGTGCCATCAGTGACTCGACTAGCGGAGGGATCGACGAGCAGTACTTC. Encoded protein: CAISDSTSGGIDEQYF.

V and J are TRBV27 and TRBJ2-1; 8 bases are shared with TRBD2. CDR3 size: 17 residues. Trimming took 6 bases from V and 2 from J; bases not matched to a gene: 12. In germline, CDR1 is MNHEY, CDR2 SMNVEV (reference sequence). The CDR3 loop reads CASRLIAGPRPYNEQFF. The CDR3, as DNA: TGTGCCAGCAGATTGATAGCGGGACCCCGACCCTACAATGAGCAGTTCTTC.